This T cell receptor beta chain was retrieved from a study of Ad26.COV2.S vaccination and SARS-CoV-2 variants. As for the study in general: A participant enrolled in the COV1001 Ad26.COV2.S trial arm provided the sample. Participants got Ad26.COV2.S intramuscularly, once or twice 56 days apart.

The treatment was: some 19 received Ad26.COV2.S at low or high dose, single or two shots; 5 received placebo; per-sample allocation not given. The investigators took samples on day 63 after the first vaccine or placebo injection. This clone was recorded only once. What it binds is not known. The sample carries other DNA sequences with the same CDR3. CDR3 size: 15 residues. V gave up 2 bases and J gave up 6 bases; unmatched junction bases: 5. Looked up from germline, CDR1 is LGHDT and CDR2 is YNNKEL (reference sequence). Study-wide results and limits: People given the vaccine had a wider spike-specific TCR breadth than placebo recipients did. Non-spike TCR breadth showed similarity between vaccine and placebo recipients.

Using immunoSEQ multiplex PCR, the repertoire was profiled, and TCRdb retains in-frame clones only, with some absent. Of roughly 320,000 clones in the sample, about 82% are singletons; the top ten hold 1.9%. The source material was peripheral blood, sampled in a trial of Ad26.COV2.S vaccine versus placebo. J is TRBJ2-3 and V is TRBV3-1 (or the pseudogene TRBV3-2), with 10 nucleotides matching TRBD1. This TCR was recovered from a person between 18 and 65 years old who received the Ad26.COV2.S COVID-19 vaccine or a placebo. CDR3 sequence: CASSQRDRGSDTQYF. The CDR3 nucleotides read TGTGCCAGCAGCCAAAGGGACAGGGGAAGCGATACGCAGTATTTT.